A single sample is the source of the 27 T cell receptor beta chains below, sequenced in a study of blood T cell repertoires in COVID-19. TCRdb's table, derived via immunoSEQ multiplex PCR, lists solely in-frame clones and lacks some. The top ten clones hold roughly 13% of a sample with about 50,000 clones, about 87% of them seen once. The specimen was peripheral blood. Receptor source: a human donor with active COVID-19. The donor label of this sample is uncertain.

The gene calls are TRBV6-2 or TRBV6-3 and TRBJ2-3; 8 positions agree with TRBD1. V dropped 2 bases and J dropped 3; count of bases not matched to a gene: 7. CDR3 length equals 16 residues. The germline gives CDR1 MNHEY, CDR2 SVGEGT. CDR3 sequence (DNA): TGTGCCAGCAGTTACCCAGGGGGCGCTGGGACAGATACGCAGTATTTT. This sequence encodes CASSYPGGAGTDTQYF.

This clone came up a few times. The chain has TRBV9 and TRBJ2-7; D remains unclear. V was cut by 3 bases and J by 7 bases, with 14 bases left in between. Germline V gene lookup returns CDR1 SGDLS and CDR2 YYNGEE. The CDR3 covers 13 residues. In DNA, the CDR3 is TGTGCCAGCAGCGCCCGGATGCGCGGTGAGCAGTACTTC. This encodes CASSARMRGEQYF.

The gene calls are TRBV6-5 and TRBJ2-1, with 8 bases matching TRBD2. The CDR3 loop spans 15 amino acids. CDR1 and CDR2 (germline): MNHEY, SVGAGI. Losses at the gene ends were 2 bases for V and 4 bases for J; bases not matched to a gene: 4. The DNA for the CDR3 is TGTGCCAGCAGTTACGTTGGCGGGAGGTACAATGAGCAGTTCTTC. It is translated as CASSYVGGRYNEQFF.

V and J are TRBV7-3 and TRBJ2-1, with 10 bases identical to TRBD1. The CDR3 runs to 17 residues. From germline, CDR1 is SGHTA and CDR2 FQGTGA. Unmatched junction bases numbered 8, after V lost 1 base and J lost 5 bases. Here the CDR3 DNA reads TGTGCCAGCAGCTTAAACGTCTGGGACAGGGGAGACAATGAGCAGTTCTTC. This encodes CASSLNVWDRGDNEQFF.

The chain carries TRBV7-2 and TRBJ2-1; 10 bases line up with TRBD2. Trimming took 5 bases from V and 6 from J; bases not matched to a gene: 7. This CDR3 has 15 residues. The germline V gene has CDR1 SGHTA and CDR2 FQGNSA. The CDR3 DNA is TGTGCCAGCAGCATTCCTAGCGGGAGTGGCAATGAGCAGTTCTTC. Encoded protein: CASSIPSGSGNEQFF.

CDR3 sequence reads: CAWSRRRQETQYF. The CDR3 bases are TGTGCCTGGAGTAGGCGCAGGCAAGAGACCCAGTACTTC. The chain couples TRBV30 to TRBJ2-5; no clear D gene. The germline V gene has CDR1 GTSNPN and CDR2 SVGIG (reference sequence). The germline V and J ends were trimmed by 2 bases and 2 bases, with 9 bases remaining between them. The CDR3 has 13 residues.

V is TRBV7-3 and J is TRBJ1-1, with D hard to call. Trimming cost V 2 bases and J 0 bases, with 4 bases left between them. Germline CDR1 and CDR2: SGHTA and FQGTGA. The CDR3 loop spans 13 amino acids. The CDR3 loop is CASSLFVNTEAFF. The DNA of the CDR3 is TGTGCCAGCAGCTTATTCGTGAACACTGAAGCTTTCTTT.

The chain carries TRBV7-8 and TRBJ2-2, with a possible D match to TRBD1 (5 bases). The CDR3 runs to 14 residues. The germline CDR1 and CDR2 sequences are SGHVS and FQNEAQ. V lost 1 base and J 9 bases, leaving 12 bases between the germline ends. The CDR3 loop reads CASSLDKGFRELFF. The CDR3 region has the DNA TGTGCCAGCAGCTTAGATAAGGGGTTCAGGGAGCTGTTTTTT. The full variable domain, rest sourced from reference TRBV7-8 and TRBJ2-2, is GAGVSQSPRYKVAKRGQDVALRCDPISGHVSLFWYQQALGQGPEFLTYFQNEAQLDKSGLPSDRFFAERPEGSVSTLKIQRTQQEDSAVYLCASSLDKGFRELFFGEGSRLTVL.

This chain connects TRBV3-1 (or the pseudogene TRBV3-2) to TRBJ1-6; D perhaps matches TRBD1 (6 bases). The CDR3 is 15 amino acids. The germline V and J ends were trimmed by 3 bases and 9 bases, with 15 bases remaining between them. CDR1 LGHDT and CDR2 YNNKEL come from the germline V gene (reference sequence). CDR3 in amino acids: CASSQNSGVASPLHF. DNA for the CDR3: TGTGCCAGCAGCCAGAATTCAGGGGTAGCTTCACCCCTCCACTTT.

The CDR3 nucleotides are TGTGCCAGCTCCCCGCTTGGGACAGGGGACACTGAAGCTTTCTTT. This sequence encodes CASSPLGTGDTEAFF. This chain joins TRBV18 and TRBJ1-1; the match to TRBD1 covers 10 bases. The CDR3 covers 15 residues. V was pared by 6 bases and J by 3 bases, with 7 bases of the junction left unmatched. Germline values: CDR1 KGHSH, CDR2 LQKENI.

The chain uses TRBV3-1 (or the pseudogene TRBV3-2) and TRBJ2-7; 7 bases match TRBD1. The CDR3 totals 13 residues. V was clipped by 4 bases and J by 6 bases; unmatched bases: 6. Germline CDR1 is LGHDT and CDR2 is YNNKEL (reference sequence). The CDR3 spells CASSRTGNGEQYF. The CDR3 DNA sequence: TGTGCCAGCAGCCGGACAGGAAATGGCGAGCAGTACTTC.

V and J are TRBV30 and TRBJ1-2; D is ambiguous. V lost 2 bases to trimming and J lost 6 bases, with 10 bases between them. CDR3 size: 12 residues. Per the germline V gene, CDR1 is GTSNPN and CDR2 is SVGIG (reference sequence). CDR3 in DNA: TGTGCCTGGAGTCGAGACCGGGATGGCTACACCTTC. Translated, it gives CAWSRDRDGYTF.

The chain has TRBV27 and TRBJ1-5, with TRBD1 matching 9 bases. The J segment lost 1 base and the V segment lost 6 bases, leaving 4 bases of the junction unmatched. CDR1 is MNHEY, CDR2 SMNVEV, per germline (reference sequence). This CDR3 has 15 amino acids. The CDR3 coding sequence is TGTGCCAGCAGGGGACAGGGCAAGAGCAATCAGCCCCAGCATTTT. Translation: CASRGQGKSNQPQHF.

The chain employs TRBV4-1 and TRBJ2-2, with TRBD2 matching over 7 bases. The CDR3 covers 15 residues. Germline V gene lookup returns CDR1 MGHRA and CDR2 YSYEKL. The J segment lost 7 bases and the V segment lost 1 base, leaving 6 bases of the junction unmatched. The CDR3 nucleotides are TGCGCCAGCAGCCAAGCCAGCGGGGCGGGCGGGGAGCTGTTTTTT. Translating gives CASSQASGAGGELFF.

This rearrangement joins TRBV6-4 to TRBJ2-3; D possibly corresponds to TRBD2 (5 bases). This CDR3 comprises 14 residues. Per the germline V gene, CDR1 is MRHNA and CDR2 is SNTAGT. The V end was cut by 2 bases, the J end by 1 base, with 7 bases between. For the CDR3, the DNA is TGTGCCAGCAGTGACAAAGCGGGCACAGATACGCAGTATTTT. It yields the protein CASSDKAGTDTQYF.

The J gene is TRBJ2-1, the V gene TRBV7-3; D not certain. The V gene's germline CDR1 is SGHTA and CDR2 FQGTGA. The V end lost 5 bases, the J end lost 1 base, and 12 bases lay between the germline ends. The CDR3 runs to 15 residues. The DNA for the CDR3 is TGTGCCAGCAGCCCTGAGCCCGTTTCCTACAATGAGCAGTTCTTC. Its protein is CASSPEPVSYNEQFF.

CDR3 residues: CASSTGGNTGELFF. The CDR3 DNA is TGTGCCAGCAGTACAGGGGGCAACACCGGGGAGCTGTTTTTT. The V and J genes are TRBV6-6 and TRBJ2-2; 9 bases are shared with TRBD1. Germline V gene sequence: CDR1 MNHNY, CDR2 SVGAGI (reference sequence). This CDR3 contains 14 residues. The J segment lost 2 bases and the V segment lost 5 bases, leaving 0 bases of the junction unmatched.

V and J are TRBV5-1 and TRBJ1-1; TRBD1 is a possible D gene (6 bases). Germline values: CDR1 SGHRS, CDR2 YFSETQ. The germline V and J ends were trimmed by 4 bases and 0 bases, with 16 bases remaining between them. This CDR3 region has 16 residues. The CDR3 loop is CASSPRNTGLNTEAFF. Here the CDR3 DNA reads TGCGCCAGCAGCCCCCGTAATACAGGGTTGAACACTGAAGCTTTCTTT.

This CDR3 is CASRDREGSYEQYF. CDR3 DNA: TGTGCCAGCAGGGACAGGGAGGGCTCCTACGAGCAGTACTTC. The J gene is TRBJ2-7, the V gene TRBV11-2, with D maybe TRBD1 (8 bases). V lost 6 bases and J lost 0, with 12 bases in between. Per germline, CDR1 SGHAT and CDR2 FQNNGV. This CDR3 is 14 amino acids long.

The rearrangement links TRBV2 to TRBJ1-6; D ambiguous. This CDR3 is 15 amino acids long. Trimming took 6 bases from V and 7 from J, leaving 16 bases between them. Germline loops: CDR1 SNHLY, CDR2 FYNNEI. Here the CDR3 reads CASSTDSARNSPLHF. DNA of the CDR3: TGTGCCAGCAGCACTGACTCGGCAAGGAATTCACCCCTCCACTTT.

V usage is TRBV11-3 and J usage is TRBJ2-2; weak D call: TRBD1 (5 bases). The ends were cut back, 3 bases at V and 4 bases at J, with 12 bases in the middle. Germline V gene sequence: CDR1 SGHNT, CDR2 YENEEA. This CDR3 is built from 15 residues. CDR3 nucleotides: TGTGCCAGCAGCTTCCAGGGTGGGCCCACCGGGGAGCTGTTTTTT. Translated, it gives CASSFQGGPTGELFF.

This clone was counted a single time. The CDR3 nucleotides are TGTGCCAGCAGTTATTATCAGGGCCGCTCTGGAAACACCATATATTTT. Amino acids: CASSYYQGRSGNTIYF. This chain links TRBV6-2 or TRBV6-3 with TRBJ1-3; possible D gene TRBD1, 5 bases. Trimming stripped 3 bases from V and 0 bases from J, with 12 bases between. This CDR3 comprises 16 residues. The V gene's germline CDR1 is MNHEY and CDR2 SVGEGT.

The rearrangement links TRBV5-1 to TRBJ2-6, with 10 positions matching TRBD1. This CDR3 spans 18 amino acids. Germline V lookup: CDR1 SGHRS, CDR2 YFSETQ. The J segment lost 0 bases and the V segment lost 0 bases, leaving 3 bases of the junction unmatched. The CDR3 reads CASSLAGTGVSGANVLTF. CDR3 nucleotide sequence: TGCGCCAGCAGCTTGGCCGGGACAGGGGTCTCTGGGGCCAACGTCCTGACTTTC.

The chain uses TRBV6-5 and TRBJ1-3, with D uncertain. The length of the CDR3 is 15 residues. CDR1 MNHEY and CDR2 SVGAGI come from the germline V gene. V dropped 2 bases and J dropped 0 bases, with 8 bases sitting between them. The CDR3 protein is CASSYRGLSGNTIYF. The DNA of the CDR3 is TGTGCCAGCAGTTACCGGGGTCTCTCTGGAAACACCATATATTTT.

The table lists this clone with a count of one. The chain couples TRBV2 to TRBJ2-1; TRBD2 matches 8 bases. Germline lookup yields CDR1 SNHLY and CDR2 FYNNEI. V lost 8 bases and J lost 4; bases outside the gene matches: 13. The CDR3 extends over 16 amino acids. CDR3 sequence: CASARGPGLGYNEQFF. The CDR3 DNA reads as TGTGCCAGCGCCCGGGGACCGGGACTAGGTTACAATGAGCAGTTCTTC.

This chain connects TRBV10-1 to TRBJ1-6; 11 nucleotides agree with TRBD1. With 3 bases clipped from V and 10 bases from J, the junction kept 5 bases outside the gene matches. Per the germline V gene, CDR1 is WNHNN and CDR2 is SYGVQD (reference sequence). The CDR3 covers 15 residues. The CDR3: CASSEPGQGESPLHF. The CDR3 DNA is TGCGCCAGCAGTGAACCGGGACAGGGGGAATCACCCCTCCACTTT.

The chain is built from TRBV6-5 and TRBJ1-6; D is possibly TRBD1 (5 bases). The CDR3 extends over 13 amino acids. CDR1 and CDR2 (germline): MNHEY, SVGAGI. V lost 7 bases and J 8 bases, leaving 12 bases between the germline ends. The CDR3, as DNA: TGTGCCAGCACCCTGGACACCTATTCACCCCTCCACTTT. Translating gives CASTLDTYSPLHF.